The clone carrying this T cell receptor delta chain has a count of ten or more. Its antigen is unknown. TCRdb attributes to this sequence the protein of a much larger clone, which differs from the DNA translation at residue 11; a read error is likely, and the protein displayed is translated from the DNA. These data come from a study of γδ T cells in repeated Plasmodium falciparum infection. Whole-study context: Age- and gender-matched Australian children served as comparison for malaria-exposed Malian children. Donors had four controlled P. falciparum NF54 infections over roughly 600 days. General study findings and limits: Vgamma9/Vdelta2+ repertoires stayed stably polyclonal over time and infection. The Malian cohort came from a small rural village of predominantly one ethnic group.

TCRdb re-identified clones in the multiplex PCR reads via CATT. The table lists around 57,000 delta-chain clones, over 1.5% of them singletons. The CDR3 is 25 residues long. Trimming removed 0 bases from V and 0 bases from J; junction bases left unmatched: 30. Germline V CDR1 and CDR2: TSWWSYY, QGS. Flow sorting of PBMC yielded separate Vgamma9/Vdelta2+ and Vdelta2-negative gammadelta T cell populations for bulk repertoire analysis. V gene TRDV1 combines with J gene TRDJ1; 8 nucleotides line up with TRDD3. The J gene is not listed in TCRdb, so it was assigned here from a DNA match to germline. The sample taken for sequencing was gamma-delta T cells from blood. This TCR was recovered from a pool of human donors (malaria-infected and uninfected, not separated). The chain's CDR3 is CALGELGPPLRPLDWGELYTDKLIF. The DNA of the CDR3 is TGTGCTCTTGGGGAACTAGGACCCCCCTTAAGGCCCCTCGACTGGGGGGAATTGTACACCGATAAACTCATCTTT.